These 4 T cell receptor beta chains came from one sample sequenced in a study of OX40 agonist ivuxolimab in advanced cancers. The protocol used for the library was the immunoSEQ multiplex PCR assay. TCRdb provides this immuneACCESS table in a form limited to in-frame rearrangements. Some clones are lacking; in checked studies, under half of them reflect an unresolved V gene, and why the rest are absent is not known. This sample is represented by some 72,000 clones; approximately 84% of them were singletons. Of the sample, 0.45% to 0.65% falls within the top ten clones. This specimen consisted of CD4+ or CD8+ T cells sorted from blood, obtained in a trial of the OX40 agonist ivuxolimab. These receptors came from an adult with an advanced solid tumor such as melanoma, head and neck, liver or kidney cancer.

In nucleotides, the CDR3 is TGTGCCAGTCTGACAGGGGGAGGTTCACCCCTCCACTTT. It specifies CASLTGGGSPLHF. J is TRBJ1-6 and V is TRBV28; 9 positions match TRBD1. Germline V lookup: CDR1 MDHEN, CDR2 SYDVKM. V lost 9 bases and J lost 9; bases outside the gene matches: 6. The CDR3 spans 13 residues.

V is TRBV4-3 and J is TRBJ2-3; 11 bases map to TRBD2. The CDR3 runs to 16 residues. Germline V gives CDR1 LGHNA, CDR2 YSLEER. Trimming took 4 bases from V and 5 from J; bases not matched to a gene: 8. CDR3 sequence (DNA): TGCGCCAGCAGCCGGACTGTAGCGGGAGGGCGAGATACGCAGTATTTT. It codes for CASSRTVAGGRDTQYF.

V gene TRBV27 combines with J gene TRBJ1-6; D is perhaps TRBD1 (5 bases). V lost 7 bases to trimming and J lost 2 bases, with 15 bases between them. CDR3 length equals 16 residues. The germline V gene has CDR1 MNHEY and CDR2 SMNVEV (reference sequence). CDR3 in DNA: TGTGCCAGCAACCTCTCCGGGGCCCCCTATAATTCACCCCTCCACTTT. Residues: CASNLSGAPYNSPLHF.

The chain combines TRBV6-6 with TRBJ2-5; a possible D gene is TRBD2 (5 bases). Germline lookup yields CDR1 MNHNY and CDR2 SVGAGI (reference sequence). The CDR3 has 16 amino acids. V was cut by 0 bases and J by 4 bases, with 15 bases left in between. CDR3 nucleotide sequence: TGTGCCAGCAGTTACTCGAGAGGTAACCGGGGAGAGACCCAGTACTTC. This encodes CASSYSRGNRGETQYF.